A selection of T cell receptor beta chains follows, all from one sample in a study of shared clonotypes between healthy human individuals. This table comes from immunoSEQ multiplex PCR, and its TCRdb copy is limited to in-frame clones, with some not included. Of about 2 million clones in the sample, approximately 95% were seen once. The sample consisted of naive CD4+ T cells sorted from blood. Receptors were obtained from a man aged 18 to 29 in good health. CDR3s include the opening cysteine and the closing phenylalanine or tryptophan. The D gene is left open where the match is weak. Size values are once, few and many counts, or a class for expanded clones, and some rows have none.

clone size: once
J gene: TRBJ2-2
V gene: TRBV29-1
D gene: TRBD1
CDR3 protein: CSVEGFQGAITGELFF
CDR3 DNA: TGCAGCGTTGAAGGATTTCAGGGGGCTATCACCGGGGAGCTGTTTTTT

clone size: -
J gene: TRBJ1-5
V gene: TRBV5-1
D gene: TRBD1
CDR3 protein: CASRPGTGGNQPQHF
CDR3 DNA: TGCGCCAGCCGACCCGGGACAGGGGGCAATCAGCCCCAGCATTTT

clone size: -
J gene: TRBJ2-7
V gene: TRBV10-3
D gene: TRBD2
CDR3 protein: CAISEAGESSYEQYF
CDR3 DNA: TGTGCCATCAGTGAGGCGGGAGAAAGCTCCTACGAGCAGTACTTC

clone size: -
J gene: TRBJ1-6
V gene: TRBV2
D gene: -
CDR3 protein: CASRRQGNSPLHF
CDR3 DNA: TGTGCCAGCAGGCGCCAGGGAAATTCACCCCTCCACTTT

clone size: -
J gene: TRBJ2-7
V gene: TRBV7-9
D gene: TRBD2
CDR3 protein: CASSLAGGPAQYF
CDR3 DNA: TGTGCCAGCAGCTTAGCGGGAGGGCCGGCGCAGTACTTC

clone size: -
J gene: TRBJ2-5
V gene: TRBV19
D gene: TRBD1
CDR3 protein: CASSTSGGPMGTQYF
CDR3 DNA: TGTGCCAGTAGTACCTCAGGGGGCCCCATGGGGACCCAGTACTTC

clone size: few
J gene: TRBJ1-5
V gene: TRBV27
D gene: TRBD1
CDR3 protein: CASSPTGPTGGAGNQPQHF
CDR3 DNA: TGTGCCAGCAGTCCTACCGGACCTACAGGGGGCGCGGGCAATCAGCCCCAGCATTTT

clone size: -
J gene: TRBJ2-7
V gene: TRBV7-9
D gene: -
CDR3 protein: CASSRPRGPYDEQYF
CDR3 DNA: TGTGCCAGCAGCCGCCCCAGGGGACCCTACGACGAGCAGTACTTC

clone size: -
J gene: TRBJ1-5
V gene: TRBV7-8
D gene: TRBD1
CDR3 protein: CASSLSDRDNQPQHF
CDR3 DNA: TGTGCCAGCAGCTTGTCTGACAGGGACAATCAGCCCCAGCATTTT

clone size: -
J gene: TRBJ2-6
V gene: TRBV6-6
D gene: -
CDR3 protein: CASSYLSSGANVLTF
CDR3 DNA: TGTGCCAGCAGTTACCTTTCTTCTGGGGCCAACGTCCTGACTTTC

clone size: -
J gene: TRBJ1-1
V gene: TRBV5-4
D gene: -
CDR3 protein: CASSLGLGEGTEAFF
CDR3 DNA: TGTGCCAGCAGCTTGGGCTTAGGGGAGGGCACTGAAGCTTTCTTT

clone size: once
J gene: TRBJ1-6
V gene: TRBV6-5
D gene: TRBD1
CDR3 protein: CASSLTGAVNSPLHF
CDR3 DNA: TGTGCCAGCAGCCTGACAGGGGCGGTCAATTCACCCCTCCACTTT

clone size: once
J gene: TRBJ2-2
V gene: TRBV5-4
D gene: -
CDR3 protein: CASSLINRATTGELFF
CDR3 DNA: TGTGCCAGCAGCTTAATAAACCGGGCCACCACCGGGGAGCTGTTTTTT

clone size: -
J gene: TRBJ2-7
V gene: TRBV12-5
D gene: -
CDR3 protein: CASGTPGQAPEQYF
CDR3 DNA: TGTGCTAGTGGGACCCCGGGACAAGCCCCCGAGCAGTACTTC

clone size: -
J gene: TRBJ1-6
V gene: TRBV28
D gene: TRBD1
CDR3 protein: CASRAGTGATPLHF
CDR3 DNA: TGTGCCAGCAGGGCAGGGACAGGGGCCACACCCCTCCACTTT

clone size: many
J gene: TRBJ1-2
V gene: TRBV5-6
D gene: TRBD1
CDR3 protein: CASSPGQGRYGYTF
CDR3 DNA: TGTGCCAGCAGTCCGGGACAGGGACGCTATGGCTACACCTTC

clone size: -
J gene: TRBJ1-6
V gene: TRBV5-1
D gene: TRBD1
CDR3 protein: CASSQGQGRSSYNSPLHF
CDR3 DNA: TGCGCCAGCAGCCAAGGACAGGGGCGAAGCTCCTATAATTCACCCCTCCACTTT

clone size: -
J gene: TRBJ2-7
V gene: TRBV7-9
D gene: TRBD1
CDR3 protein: CASSSLSGQGGEQYF
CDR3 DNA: TGTGCCAGCAGCTCTCTCTCGGGACAGGGAGGCGAGCAGTACTTC

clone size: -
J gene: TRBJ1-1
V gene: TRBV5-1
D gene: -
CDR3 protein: CASSLEGGTNTEAFF
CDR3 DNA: TGCGCCAGCAGCTTGGAGGGCGGGACTAACACTGAAGCTTTCTTT

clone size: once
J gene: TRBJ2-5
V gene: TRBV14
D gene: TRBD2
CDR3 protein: CASSQVQAGGETQYF
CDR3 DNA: TGTGCCAGCAGCCAAGTTCAAGCGGGAGGAGAGACCCAGTACTTC

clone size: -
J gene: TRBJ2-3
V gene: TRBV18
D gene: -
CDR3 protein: CASSPAGGTDTQYF
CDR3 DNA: TGTGCCAGCTCACCGGCCGGAGGCACAGATACGCAGTATTTT

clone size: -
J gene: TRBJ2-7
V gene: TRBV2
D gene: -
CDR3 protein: CASSGHGTSSYEQYF
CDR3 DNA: TGTGCCAGCAGTGGACACGGAACATCTTCCTACGAGCAGTACTTC

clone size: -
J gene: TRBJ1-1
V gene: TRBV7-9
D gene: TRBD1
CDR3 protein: CASSDPGQSNF
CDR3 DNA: TGTGCCAGCAGCGACCCGGGACAGTCTAACTTT

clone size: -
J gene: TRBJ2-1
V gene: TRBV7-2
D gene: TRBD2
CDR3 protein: CASSLAKLAGANEQFF
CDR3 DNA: TGTGCCAGCAGCTTAGCGAAACTAGCGGGAGCCAATGAGCAGTTCTTC

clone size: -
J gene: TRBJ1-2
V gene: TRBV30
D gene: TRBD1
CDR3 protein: CAWRRNPLGTDYGYTF
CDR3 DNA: TGTGCCTGGAGGCGTAACCCCCTCGGGACAGACTATGGCTACACCTTC

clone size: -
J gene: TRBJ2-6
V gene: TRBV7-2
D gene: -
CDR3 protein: CASNPGGAGANVLTF
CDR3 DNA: TGTGCCAGCAATCCAGGAGGTGCTGGGGCCAACGTCCTGACTTTC

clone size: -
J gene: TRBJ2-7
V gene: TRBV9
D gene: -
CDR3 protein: CASSSGRLPYEQYF
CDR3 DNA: TGTGCCAGCAGCTCCGGGCGGTTACCCTACGAGCAGTACTTC

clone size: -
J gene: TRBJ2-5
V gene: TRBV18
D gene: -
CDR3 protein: CASSALFGVQETQYF
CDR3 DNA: TGTGCCAGCTCAGCCCTTTTCGGCGTCCAAGAGACCCAGTACTTC

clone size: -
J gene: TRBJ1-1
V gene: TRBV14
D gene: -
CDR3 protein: CASSRGNKSEAFF
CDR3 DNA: TGTGCCAGCAGCCGAGGGAATAAGTCTGAAGCTTTCTTT